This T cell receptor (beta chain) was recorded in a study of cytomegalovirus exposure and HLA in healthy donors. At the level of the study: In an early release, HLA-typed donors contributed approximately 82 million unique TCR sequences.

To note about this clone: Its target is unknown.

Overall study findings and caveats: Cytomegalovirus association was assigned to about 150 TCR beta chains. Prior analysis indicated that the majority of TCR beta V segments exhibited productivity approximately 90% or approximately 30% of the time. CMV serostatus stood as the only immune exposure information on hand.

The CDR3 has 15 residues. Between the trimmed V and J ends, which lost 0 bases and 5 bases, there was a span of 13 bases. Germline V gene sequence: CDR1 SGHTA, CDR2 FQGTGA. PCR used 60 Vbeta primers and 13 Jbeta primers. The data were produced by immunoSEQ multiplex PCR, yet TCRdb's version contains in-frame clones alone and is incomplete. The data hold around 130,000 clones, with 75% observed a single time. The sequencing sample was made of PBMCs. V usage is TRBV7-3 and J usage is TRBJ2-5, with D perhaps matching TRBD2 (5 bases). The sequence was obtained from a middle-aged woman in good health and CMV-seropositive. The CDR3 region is CASSLTVTGRETQYF. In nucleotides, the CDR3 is TGTGCCAGCAGCTTAACAGTTACGGGAAGGGAGACCCAGTACTTC.